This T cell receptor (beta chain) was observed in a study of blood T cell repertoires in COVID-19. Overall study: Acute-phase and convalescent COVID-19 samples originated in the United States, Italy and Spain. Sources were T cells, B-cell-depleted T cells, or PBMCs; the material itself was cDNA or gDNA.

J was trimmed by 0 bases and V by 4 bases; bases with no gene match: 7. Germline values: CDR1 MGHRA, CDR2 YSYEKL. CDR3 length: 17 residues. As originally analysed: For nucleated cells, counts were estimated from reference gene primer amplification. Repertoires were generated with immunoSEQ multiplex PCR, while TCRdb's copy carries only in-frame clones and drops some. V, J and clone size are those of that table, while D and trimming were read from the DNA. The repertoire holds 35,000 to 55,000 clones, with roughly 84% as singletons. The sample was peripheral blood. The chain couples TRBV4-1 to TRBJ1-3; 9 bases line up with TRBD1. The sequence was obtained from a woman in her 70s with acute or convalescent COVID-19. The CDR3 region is CASSPRDRVDSGNTIYF. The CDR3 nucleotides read TGCGCCAGCAGCCCGCGGGACAGGGTCGACTCTGGAAACACCATATATTTT.